A selection of T cell receptor beta chains follows, all from one sample in a study of blood T cell repertoires in COVID-19. Assay: immunoSEQ multiplex PCR; the TCRdb copy retains only in-frame clones and omits some. The sample lists 200,000 to 300,000 clones; about 83% were seen once. Material for sequencing was peripheral blood. These receptors were taken from a human donor in a cohort sampled during active COVID-19. Each CDR3 is given with its conserved first and last residue. The D gene is left open where the match is weak. Size is stated for part of the rows, as once, few or many counts, or as a class when the clone is expanded.

j_call d_call v_call cdr3_length clone_size cdr3_aa cdr3_nt
TRBJ2-2 NA TRBV9 16 few CASSGPTGAYTGELFF TGTGCCAGCAGCGGTCCGACAGGAGCCTACACCGGGGAGCTGTTTTTT
TRBJ2-7 NA TRBV21-1 15 NA CASSKIGTGCYEQYF TGTGCCAGCAGCAAAATAGGGACAGGGTGCTACGAGCAGTACTTC
TRBJ2-3 TRBD2 TRBV20-1 15 NA CSASNLAGTLDTQYF TGCAGTGCTAGTAACCTAGCGGGGACCCTGGATACGCAGTATTTT
TRBJ1-3 TRBD1 TRBV27 15 NA CASSLTGVSGNTIYF TGTGCCAGCAGTTTGACAGGGGTCTCTGGAAACACCATATATTTT
TRBJ2-2 TRBD2 TRBV5-1 19 NA CASSSRPSGTSGITGELFF TGCGCCAGCAGCTCTAGACCCTCCGGGACTAGCGGGATCACCGGGGAGCTGTTTTTT
TRBJ2-7 TRBD2 TRBV7-3 15 NA CASSSQRGGTDEQYF TGTGCCAGCAGCTCTCAGCGGGGGGGCACCGACGAGCAGTACTTC
TRBJ2-1 NA TRBV27 14 NA CASSLLGRYNEQFF TGTGCCAGCAGTTTATTAGGCAGGTACAATGAGCAGTTCTTC
TRBJ2-5 NA TRBV20-1 11 few CSARKQETQYF TGCAGTGCTAGGAAACAGGAGACCCAGTACTTC
TRBJ2-7 NA TRBV7-9 12 NA CASSRAGNEQYF TGTGCCAGCAGCCGAGCAGGGAACGAGCAGTACTTC
TRBJ2-7 NA TRBV7-9 11 few CASSLRDEQYF TGTGCCAGCAGCTTGAGGGACGAGCAGTACTTC
TRBJ2-3 NA TRBV27 14 NA CASSSIRGTDTQYF TGTGCCAGCAGTTCAATCAGGGGCACAGATACGCAGTATTTT
TRBJ1-2 TRBD1 TRBV27 15 NA CASSSPGQGKSGYTF TGTGCCAGCAGTTCCCCCGGACAGGGAAAATCTGGCTACACCTTC
TRBJ1-2 TRBD1 TRBV19 16 NA CASSIAPDRGLYGYTF TGTGCCAGTAGTATAGCACCCGACAGGGGGCTGTATGGCTACACCTTC
TRBJ1-1 NA TRBV29-1 14 NA CSVRFLTRDTEAFF TGCAGCGTTCGGTTCTTGACAAGAGACACTGAAGCTTTCTTT
TRBJ2-1 NA TRBV9 14 NA CASSVGQSYNEQFF TGTGCCAGCAGCGTAGGGCAGTCCTACAATGAGCAGTTCTTC
TRBJ2-7 TRBD2 TRBV2 16 NA CASSEGSSGSSYEQYF TGTGCCAGCAGTGAAGGGTCTAGCGGGAGTTCCTACGAGCAGTACTTC
TRBJ1-2 NA TRBV24-1 12 once CATSGVAGGYTF TGTGCCACCAGTGGTGTCGCGGGAGGCTACACCTTC
TRBJ1-3 NA TRBV7-9 15 few CASSLGLSSGNTIYF TGTGCCAGCAGCTTAGGACTAAGCTCTGGAAACACCATATATTTT
TRBJ1-1 TRBD1 TRBV27 14 NA CASSLGAGGGKAFF TGTGCCAGCAGTTTAGGGGCAGGGGGCGGGAAAGCTTTCTTT
TRBJ2-3 NA TRBV7-6 13 NA CASSFQSTDTQYF TGTGCCAGCAGCTTTCAGAGCACAGATACGCAGTATTTT
TRBJ1-6 NA TRBV30 13 NA CAWRGQGNSPLHF TGTGCCTGGAGAGGGCAGGGGAATTCACCCCTCCACTTT
TRBJ2-6 NA TRBV19 16 NA CASSMRDKNRANVLTF TGTGCCAGTAGTATGAGGGACAAGAACCGGGCCAACGTCCTGACTTTC
TRBJ2-7 NA TRBV9 15 NA CASSGTDSLSYEQYF TGTGCCAGCAGCGGAACGGACTCCCTATCCTACGAGCAGTACTTC
TRBJ2-2 NA TRBV27 15 few CASSLSTGRGRELFF TGTGCCAGCAGTTTATCCACAGGAAGGGGCCGGGAGCTGTTTTTT
TRBJ1-4 TRBD1 TRBV18 16 NA CASSPDRVGANEKLFF TGTGCCAGCTCACCAGACAGGGTCGGTGCTAATGAAAAACTGTTTTTT
TRBJ1-1 NA TRBV19 14 NA CASSIEGGSTEAFF TGTGCCAGTAGTATAGAAGGGGGTAGCACTGAAGCTTTCTTT
TRBJ1-4 TRBD1 TRBV7-9 16 NA CASSPWGTGANEKLFF TGTGCCAGCAGCCCCTGGGGGACAGGAGCTAATGAAAAACTGTTTTTT
TRBJ2-6 NA TRBV5-4 15 NA CASSGGYSGANVLTF TGTGCCAGCAGTGGAGGTTACTCTGGGGCCAACGTCCTGACTTTC
TRBJ2-2 TRBD2 TRBV19 16 NA CASSTVLAGGPGELFF TGTGCCAGTAGTACCGTGCTAGCGGGGGGGCCGGGGGAGCTGTTTTTT
TRBJ2-1 NA TRBV19 13 NA CASSVQGYNEQFF TGTGCCAGTAGTGTACAGGGTTACAATGAGCAGTTCTTC
TRBJ2-3 TRBD1 TRBV5-1 16 few CASSLGRDSITDTQYF TGCGCCAGCAGCTTGGGAAGGGACAGCATCACAGATACGCAGTATTTT
TRBJ2-4 TRBD1 TRBV10-2 17 NA CATAPSGQILAKNIQYF TGCGCCACCGCTCCCTCGGGACAGATACTAGCCAAAAACATTCAGTACTTC
TRBJ2-5 NA TRBV19 13 NA CASSSHLPETQYF TGTGCCAGTAGTTCCCACCTACCAGAGACCCAGTACTTC
TRBJ1-1 TRBD1 TRBV5-4 14 NA CASSRDRGGTEAFF TGTGCCAGCAGCCGAGACAGGGGTGGAACTGAAGCTTTCTTT
TRBJ1-5 NA TRBV18 13 NA CASSTGGEQPQHF TGTGCCAGCTCAACCGGCGGGGAGCAGCCCCAGCATTTT
TRBJ2-7 TRBD2 TRBV27 14 NA CASTRLAGRYEQYF TGTGCCAGCACCCGACTAGCGGGAAGATACGAGCAGTACTTC
TRBJ1-2 NA TRBV6-1 14 NA CASSESRTVYGYTF TGTGCCAGCAGTGAAAGCCGGACAGTCTATGGCTACACCTTC